These T cell receptor beta chains were read from a single sample in a study of post-analysis software for immune sequencing data. TCRdb fed the PCR reads into MiXCR, producing one record per CDR3 protein. The data contain about 460,000 distinct CDR3 sequences, roughly 45% of them singletons. The sequenced material came from blood. The receptor set was obtained from a girl between 5 and 17 years old with multiple sclerosis. The CDR3 runs from the conserved cysteine through the conserved F or W. D genes are given only for firm matches. Rows give clone size only sometimes, using once, few, many, or a class for an expanded clone.

d_call j_call clone_size v_call cdr3_nt cdr3_aa
TRBD1 TRBJ1-2 NA TRBV24-1 TGTGCCACCAGTGACCCCAGACAGGGCATCTATGGCTACACCTTC CATSDPRQGIYGYTF
NA TRBJ2-5 NA TRBV5-1 TGCGCCAGCAGCACAGGACAGCTGGGGGAGACCCAGTACTTC CASSTGQLGETQYF
NA TRBJ2-7 few TRBV4-3 TGCGCCAGCAGCCAAGATGTTCGGGCGTACGAGCAGTACTTC CASSQDVRAYEQYF
NA TRBJ2-1 few TRBV14 TGTGCCAGCAGCCAATGGACCCGTTACAATGAGCAGTTCTTC CASSQWTRYNEQFF
NA TRBJ1-6 few TRBV5-1 TGCGCCAGCAGCTTGGAGGCCTACGGTAATTCACCCCTCCACTTT CASSLEAYGNSPLHF
NA TRBJ2-7 once TRBV7-6 TGTGCCAGCAGCCATTACAGCTACGAGCAGTACTTC CASSHYSYEQYF
NA TRBJ1-2 NA TRBV6-2/TRBV6-3 TGTGCCAGCAGTCAAGGGTTTGACTACGGCTACACCTTC CASSQGFDYGYTF
TRBD1 TRBJ2-5 NA TRBV29-1 TGCAGCGTTGTTCAGGGGGTAGAGACCCAGTACTTC CSVVQGVETQYF
NA TRBJ1-6 few TRBV2 TGTGCCAGCAGTGAATTGGGTAGTTTACAAAATCTCAGGAATTCACCCCTCCACTTT CASSELGSLQNLRNSPLHF
NA TRBJ2-1 few TRBV29-1 TGCAGCGTTGGGGACCCCAATGAGCAGTTCTTC CSVGDPNEQFF
NA TRBJ1-1 few TRBV20-1 TGCAGTGCCTCCTTCATTGTAATGAACACTGAAGCTTTCTTT CSASFIVMNTEAFF
TRBD2 TRBJ2-1 few TRBV10-3 TGTGCCATCAGTGACGGACTAGCGGGAGGACGGTCCTACAATGAGCAGTTCTTC CAISDGLAGGRSYNEQFF
NA TRBJ2-7 NA TRBV20-1 TGCAGTGCTGCCAGGGTTAGTTCCTACGAGCAGTACTTC CSAARVSSYEQYF
TRBD1 TRBJ1-2 few TRBV6-5 TGTGCCAGCAGTAAGGACAGGCATGGCGGCTACACCTTC CASSKDRHGGYTF
NA TRBJ2-1 few TRBV7-9 TGTGCCAGCAGCTTAGGGGGTCATCTGGACTATGAGCAGTTCTTC CASSLGGHLDYEQFF
TRBD1 TRBJ2-3 NA TRBV3-1 TGTGCCAGCAGCCCAGGGGGTGCAGGATCCACAGATACGCAGTATTTT CASSPGGAGSTDTQYF
TRBD2 TRBJ2-1 NA TRBV5-1 TGCGCCAGCTGTCCGAAAGCGGGAGGTTACAATGAGCAGTTCTTC CASCPKAGGYNEQFF
NA TRBJ1-1 NA TRBV25-1 TGTGCCAGCAGTCCGACGGGGCCGCTGAACACTGAAGCTTTCTTT CASSPTGPLNTEAFF
NA TRBJ2-5 few TRBV10-3 TGTGCCATCAGTGAGGGTTCTTACGTCGAACAAGAGACCCAGTACTTC CAISEGSYVEQETQYF
NA TRBJ1-2 NA TRBV4-1 TGCGCCAGCAGCCAAGATCCGGGGAGTGGGGCTAACTATGGCTACACCTTC CASSQDPGSGANYGYTF
TRBD1 TRBJ2-7 NA TRBV5-6 TGTGCCAGCAGCCAAATGGGGGACAGGTCGACCTACGAGCAGTACTTC CASSQMGDRSTYEQYF
NA TRBJ2-7 NA TRBV5-1 TGCGCCAGCAGCTTACGCAGGGCGGACGAGCAGTACTTC CASSLRRADEQYF
NA TRBJ1-5 NA TRBV20-1 TGCAGTGCTACCCCGGCAGTTAGCAATCAGCCCCAGCATTTT CSATPAVSNQPQHF
TRBD1 TRBJ2-7 NA TRBV6-5 TGTGCCTGCAGTTACTCAGGCGGTTTTCCAGGGGGTTACGAGCAGTACTTC CACSYSGGFPGGYEQYF
TRBD2 TRBJ2-5 NA TRBV28 TGTGCCAGCAGTCCAAGTCTAGCGGTACGACAAGAGACCCAGTACTTC CASSPSLAVRQETQYF
NA TRBJ2-1 NA TRBV10-2 TGCGCCAGCAGTGCACCGACCTCCCGGGACTCCAATGAGCAGTTCTTC CASSAPTSRDSNEQFF
NA TRBJ2-3 NA TRBV29-1 TGCAGCGTTGCGGAAGGGGCAGATACGCAGTATTTT CSVAEGADTQYF
TRBD2 TRBJ2-5 NA TRBV30 TGTGCCCTTAGCGGGGACTACTTCCAAGAGACCCAGTACTTC CALSGDYFQETQYF
NA TRBJ2-3 once TRBV6-6 TGTGCCAGCAAGGGGAGTAACACAGATACGCAGTATTTT CASKGSNTDTQYF
TRBD1 TRBJ2-7 NA TRBV11-2 TGTGCCAGCAGCTTAGCCCATGGACAGGGTATCGAGCAGTACTTC CASSLAHGQGIEQYF
NA TRBJ2-7 NA TRBV18 TGTGCCAGCTCACCACGAGAAGCGAGTCCCTCTTACGAGCAGTACTTC CASSPREASPSYEQYF
NA TRBJ1-2 NA TRBV12-3/TRBV12-4 TGTGCCAGCAGTTTAGTTCTTGGCGGCCCCTATGGCTACACCTTC CASSLVLGGPYGYTF
TRBD2 TRBJ2-3 few TRBV9 TGTGCCAGCAGCGTAGAGAGCGGGAGACCCACAGATACGCAGTATTTT CASSVESGRPTDTQYF
TRBD2 TRBJ2-7 NA TRBV7-9 TGTGCCAGCAGCTTACAGGGACTAGCCTACGAGCAGTACTTC CASSLQGLAYEQYF
NA TRBJ2-2 NA TRBV2 TGTGCCAGCAGTGAAGACCGGGAGCTGTTTTTT CASSEDRELFF
TRBD1 TRBJ1-2 NA TRBV11-2 TGTGCCAGCAGCTTAGAGACAGGGAGCTATGGCTACACCTTC CASSLETGSYGYTF
TRBD2 TRBJ2-3 NA TRBV4-2 TGTGCCAGCAGCCAAGATCGCCGGGCTAGCGGGAGGGCAGATACGCAGTATTTT CASSQDRRASGRADTQYF
NA TRBJ1-2 NA TRBV6-5 TGTGCCAGCAGTTACTCGATGAGAGACTATGGCTACACCTTC CASSYSMRDYGYTF
TRBD1 TRBJ2-1 few TRBV28 TGTGCCACAGCAGGGGGACAGTCCTTATACAATGAGCAGTTCTTC CATAGGQSLYNEQFF
TRBD2 TRBJ2-1 NA TRBV3-1 TGTGCCAGCAGCCGTAGCCGGACTAGCGGGAGGGCTAACAATGAACAGTTCTTC CASSRSRTSGRANNEQFF
TRBD1 TRBJ1-2 few TRBV29-1 TGCAGCGTTCTGGGGACAGGGGCTACTAACTATGGCTACACCTTC CSVLGTGATNYGYTF
TRBD1 TRBJ2-5 NA TRBV5-1 TGCGCCAGCAGCCGGCAGACAGGGCTAGGAGAGACCCAGTACTTC CASSRQTGLGETQYF
NA TRBJ2-1 few TRBV28 TGTGCCAGCAGTTCCGCTAGCGAGAGCTCCTACAATGAGCAGTTCTTC CASSSASESSYNEQFF
NA TRBJ2-7 NA TRBV4-1 TGCGCCAGCAGCCAAGATCTTGGGGGCGCCGAGCAGTACTTC CASSQDLGGAEQYF
NA TRBJ1-1 NA TRBV6-5 TGTGCCAGCAGGACTCTCCAGGGTTACACTGAAGCTTTCTTT CASRTLQGYTEAFF
NA TRBJ2-7 NA TRBV20-1 TGCAGTGCTAGTTTTGGGGGTAGCTCCTACGAGCAGTACTTC CSASFGGSSYEQYF
NA TRBJ2-3 few TRBV27 TGTGCCAGCAGTGCGGGGCAGGGGTACCCAGATACGCAGTATTTT CASSAGQGYPDTQYF
TRBD1 TRBJ2-1 NA TRBV15 TGTGCCACCAGCAGAGCAGCGACAGGGGGCCACTACAATGAGCAGTTCTTC CATSRAATGGHYNEQFF
NA TRBJ1-1 NA TRBV20-1 TGCAGTGCTTGGACACCGAACACTGAAGCTTTCTTT CSAWTPNTEAFF
NA TRBJ2-3 few TRBV25-1 TGTGCCAGCAGTGAATCGGAAAGGGGTAGCACAGATACGCAGTATTTT CASSESERGSTDTQYF
NA TRBJ2-5 NA TRBV4-1 TGCGCGAGCAGCCAAGATGGGACTCTCCAAGAGACCCAGTACTTC CASSQDGTLQETQYF
NA TRBJ1-2 NA TRBV29-1 TGCAGCGTTGAAATCTCGAGACAGAACGTATTCTATGGCTACACCTTC CSVEISRQNVFYGYTF